This T cell receptor (beta chain) originates from a study of shared clonotypes between healthy human individuals. Study outcomes and limitations: Apart from blood, nothing was sampled; tissue repertoires likely differ.

Points on this clone: The antigen is unknown.

Sequencing was performed with immunoSEQ multiplex PCR; in TCRdb, only in-frame clones are kept and a portion is missing. The data show millions of clones, 93% seen once. The sample comprised naive CD4+ T cells from PBMCs. Noted subset: CD45RA+ positively selected. The sequence was obtained from a man younger than 30 in good health. Some clones in this sample may be carry-over from other donors' samples.

The CDR3 DNA follows: TGTGCCAGCTCATACCAGGGGACAGTCTACAATGAGCAGTTCTTC. Its protein product is CASSYQGTVYNEQFF. The chain is built from TRBV18 and TRBJ2-1, with TRBD1 matching 7 bases. The CDR3 consists of 15 residues. Germline values: CDR1 KGHSH, CDR2 LQKENI. The J segment lost 3 bases and the V segment lost 5 bases, leaving 7 bases of the junction unmatched.